This section outlines one TCR beta chain sequence together with its context. The naive CD8 subset, CD45RO-negative cells positively selected for CCR7, excluded terminally differentiated effector memory CD45RA+ cells. The donors, healthy adults who were HIV-negative, had experienced no recent acute infections or vaccinations. These data belong to a study of shared clonotypes between healthy human individuals. Study in general: A couple of women and a few men aged 18 to 49 served as donors.

Measured with immunoSEQ multiplex PCR; TCRdb has only the in-frame clones, and not every one. The sample carries some 1,900,000 clones, about 95% recorded once. The CDR3 is 15 residues long. Germline V gene lookup returns CDR1 LGHNA and CDR2 YSLEER. The V gene end was trimmed by 5 bases and the J gene end by 6 bases; junction bases not matched to a gene: 6. The source of this sequence is a man aged 18 to 30 in good health. The chain joins TRBV4-3 to TRBJ1-4; 10 bases align to TRBD1. Sequenced: naive CD8+ T cells sorted from blood. CDR3 protein: CASSVDRGQDEKLFF. The CDR3 DNA reads TGCGCCAGCAGCGTAGACAGGGGGCAGGATGAAAAACTGTTTTTT.